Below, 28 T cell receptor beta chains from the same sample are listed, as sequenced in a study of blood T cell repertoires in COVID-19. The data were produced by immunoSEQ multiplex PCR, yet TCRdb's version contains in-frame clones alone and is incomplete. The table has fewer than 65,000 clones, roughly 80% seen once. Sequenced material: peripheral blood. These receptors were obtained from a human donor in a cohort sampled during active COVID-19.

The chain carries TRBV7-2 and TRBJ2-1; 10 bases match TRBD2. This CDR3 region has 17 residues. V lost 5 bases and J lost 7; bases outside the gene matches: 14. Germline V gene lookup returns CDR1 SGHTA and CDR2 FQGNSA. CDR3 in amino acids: CASSQFGLAGVTNEQFF. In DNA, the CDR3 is TGTGCCAGCAGCCAATTCGGGCTAGCGGGGGTGACGAATGAGCAGTTCTTC.

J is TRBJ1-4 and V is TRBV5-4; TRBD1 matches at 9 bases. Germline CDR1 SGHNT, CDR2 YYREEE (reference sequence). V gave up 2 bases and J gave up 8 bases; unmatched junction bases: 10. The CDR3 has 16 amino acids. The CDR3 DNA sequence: TGTGCCAGCAGCTTTGGAGGTAGGACAGGGGCCGAAAAACTGTTTTTT. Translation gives CASSFGGRTGAEKLFF.

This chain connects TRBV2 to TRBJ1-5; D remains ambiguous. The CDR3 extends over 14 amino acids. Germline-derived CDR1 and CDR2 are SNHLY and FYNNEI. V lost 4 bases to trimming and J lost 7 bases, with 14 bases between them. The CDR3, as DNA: TGTGCCAGCAGTGCCTCGGGCCGGGAGCAGCCCCAGCATTTT. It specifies CASSASGREQPQHF.

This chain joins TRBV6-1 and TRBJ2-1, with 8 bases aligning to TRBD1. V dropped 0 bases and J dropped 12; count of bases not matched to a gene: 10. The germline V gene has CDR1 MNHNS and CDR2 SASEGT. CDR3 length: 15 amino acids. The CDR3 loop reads CASSEADRVGSGQFF. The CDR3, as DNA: TGTGCCAGCAGTGAAGCGGACAGGGTGGGCTCCGGGCAGTTCTTC.

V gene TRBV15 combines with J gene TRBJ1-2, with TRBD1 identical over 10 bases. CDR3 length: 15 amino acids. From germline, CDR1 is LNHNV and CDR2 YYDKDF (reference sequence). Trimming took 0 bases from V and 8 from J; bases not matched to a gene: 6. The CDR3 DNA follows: TGTGCCACCAGCAGAGATCGACAGGGGGCCGGAGGCTACACCTTC. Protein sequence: CATSRDRQGAGGYTF.

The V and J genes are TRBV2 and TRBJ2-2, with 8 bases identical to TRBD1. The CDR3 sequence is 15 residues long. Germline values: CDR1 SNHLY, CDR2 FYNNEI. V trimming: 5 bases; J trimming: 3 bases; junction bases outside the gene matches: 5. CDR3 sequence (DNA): TGTGCCAGCAGTTCGGACAGGGTAGACACCGGGGAGCTGTTTTTT. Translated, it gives CASSSDRVDTGELFF.

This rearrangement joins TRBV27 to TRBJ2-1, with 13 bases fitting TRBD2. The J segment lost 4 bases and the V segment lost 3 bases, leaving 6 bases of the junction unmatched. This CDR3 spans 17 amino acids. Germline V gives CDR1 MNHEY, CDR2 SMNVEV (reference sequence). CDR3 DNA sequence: TGTGCCAGCAGTTTCCGACTAGCGGGAGGAAGGTACAATGAGCAGTTCTTC. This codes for CASSFRLAGGRYNEQFF.

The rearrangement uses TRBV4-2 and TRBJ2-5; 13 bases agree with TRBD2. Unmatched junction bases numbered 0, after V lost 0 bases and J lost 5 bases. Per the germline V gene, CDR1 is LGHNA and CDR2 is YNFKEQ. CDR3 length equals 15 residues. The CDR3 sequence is CASSQELAGGETQYF. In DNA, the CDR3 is TGTGCCAGCAGCCAAGAACTAGCGGGAGGGGAGACCCAGTACTTC.

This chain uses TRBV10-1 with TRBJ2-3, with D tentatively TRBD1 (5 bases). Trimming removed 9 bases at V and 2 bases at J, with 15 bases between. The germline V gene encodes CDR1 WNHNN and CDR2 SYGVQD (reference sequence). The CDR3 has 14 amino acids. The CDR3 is CASRGLRPTDTQYF. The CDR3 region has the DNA TGCGCCAGTAGGGGCTTGAGGCCCACAGATACGCAGTATTTT.

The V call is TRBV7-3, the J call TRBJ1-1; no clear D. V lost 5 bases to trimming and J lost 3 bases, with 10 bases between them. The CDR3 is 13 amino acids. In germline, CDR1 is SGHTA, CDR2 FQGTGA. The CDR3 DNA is TGTGCCAGCAGCCGAAGAACGGACACTGAAGCTTTCTTT. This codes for CASSRRTDTEAFF.

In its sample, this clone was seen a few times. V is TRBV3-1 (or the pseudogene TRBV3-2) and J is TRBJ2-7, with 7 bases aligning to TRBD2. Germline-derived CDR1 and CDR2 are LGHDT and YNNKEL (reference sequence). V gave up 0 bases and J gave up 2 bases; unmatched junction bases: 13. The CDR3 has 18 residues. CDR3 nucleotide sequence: TGTGCCAGCAGCCAAGATGCGCGGGGAGGGAAGTCGACCTACGAGCAGTACTTC. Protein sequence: CASSQDARGGKSTYEQYF.

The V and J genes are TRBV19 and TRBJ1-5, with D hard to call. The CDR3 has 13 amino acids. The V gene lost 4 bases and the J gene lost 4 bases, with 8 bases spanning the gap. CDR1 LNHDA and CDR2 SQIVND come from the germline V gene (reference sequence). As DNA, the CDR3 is TGTGCCAGTAGTACGGACTGGAATCAGCCCCAGCATTTT. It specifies CASSTDWNQPQHF.

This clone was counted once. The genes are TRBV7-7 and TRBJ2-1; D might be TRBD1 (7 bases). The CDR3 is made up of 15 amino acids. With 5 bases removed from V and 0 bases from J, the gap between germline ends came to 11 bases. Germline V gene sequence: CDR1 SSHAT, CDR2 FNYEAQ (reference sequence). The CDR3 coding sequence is TGTGCCAGCAGCCCAGGGGGGCTCTCCTACAATGAGCAGTTCTTC. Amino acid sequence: CASSPGGLSYNEQFF.

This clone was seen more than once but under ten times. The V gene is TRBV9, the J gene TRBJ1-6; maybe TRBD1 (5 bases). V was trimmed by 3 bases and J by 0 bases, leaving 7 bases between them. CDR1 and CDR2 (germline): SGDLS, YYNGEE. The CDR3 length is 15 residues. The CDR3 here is CASSDGGSYNSPLHF. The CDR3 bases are TGTGCCAGCAGCGACGGGGGCTCCTATAATTCACCCCTCCACTTT.

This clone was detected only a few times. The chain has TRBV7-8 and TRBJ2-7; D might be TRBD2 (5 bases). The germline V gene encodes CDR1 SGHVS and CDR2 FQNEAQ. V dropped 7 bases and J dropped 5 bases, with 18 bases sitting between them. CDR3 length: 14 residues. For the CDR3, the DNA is TGTGCCAGCACCTCCCGAGAGGGAGCGGACGAGCAGTACTTC. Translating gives CASTSREGADEQYF.

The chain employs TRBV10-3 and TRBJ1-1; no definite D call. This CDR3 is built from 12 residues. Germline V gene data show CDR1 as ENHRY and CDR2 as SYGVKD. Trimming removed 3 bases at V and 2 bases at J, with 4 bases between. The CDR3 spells CAISDGNTEAFF. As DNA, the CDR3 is TGTGCCATCAGTGACGGTAACACTGAAGCTTTCTTT.

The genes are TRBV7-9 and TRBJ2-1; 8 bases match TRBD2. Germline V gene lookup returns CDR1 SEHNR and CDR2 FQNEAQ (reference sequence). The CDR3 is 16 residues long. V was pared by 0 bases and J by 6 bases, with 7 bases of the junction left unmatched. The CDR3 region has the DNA TGTGCCAGCAGCTTAGCGGGGGGACTAGTGGGCAATGAGCAGTTCTTC. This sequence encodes CASSLAGGLVGNEQFF. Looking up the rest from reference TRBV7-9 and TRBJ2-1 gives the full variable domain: DTGVSQNPRHKITKRGQNVTFRCDPISEHNRLYWYRQTLGQGPEFLTYFQNEAQLEKSRLLSDRFSAERPKGSFSTLEIQRTEQGDSAMYLCASSLAGGLVGNEQFFGPGTRLTVL.

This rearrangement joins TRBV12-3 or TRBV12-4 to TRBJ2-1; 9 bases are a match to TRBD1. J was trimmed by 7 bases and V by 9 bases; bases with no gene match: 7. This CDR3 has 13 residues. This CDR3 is CASGPTGGNEQFF. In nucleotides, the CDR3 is TGTGCCAGTGGACCGACAGGGGGAAATGAGCAGTTCTTC.

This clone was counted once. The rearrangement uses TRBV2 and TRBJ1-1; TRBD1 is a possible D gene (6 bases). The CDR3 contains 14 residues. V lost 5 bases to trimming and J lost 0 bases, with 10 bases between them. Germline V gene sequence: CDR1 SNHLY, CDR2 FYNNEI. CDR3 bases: TGTGCCAGCAGTATGACAGGCATGAACACTGAAGCTTTCTTT. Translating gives CASSMTGMNTEAFF. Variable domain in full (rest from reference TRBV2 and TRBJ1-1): EPEVTQTPSHQVTQMGQEVILRCVPISNHLYFYWYRQILGQKVEFLVSFYNNEISEKSEIFDDQFSVERPDGSNFTLKIRSTKLEDSAMYFCASSMTGMNTEAFFGQGTRLTVV.

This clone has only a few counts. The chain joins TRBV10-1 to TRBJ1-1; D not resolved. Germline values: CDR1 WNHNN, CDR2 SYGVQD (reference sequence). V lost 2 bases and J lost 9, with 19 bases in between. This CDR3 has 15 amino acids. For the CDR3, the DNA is TGCGCCAGCAGTGAGCCTATTTTCCCCCCACCCAAAGCTTTCTTT. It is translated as CASSEPIFPPPKAFF.

CDR3: CASSDLGAGWNTEAFF. CDR3 in DNA: TGTGCCAGCAGTGATCTGGGGGCAGGTTGGAACACTGAAGCTTTCTTT. The chain recombines TRBV6-1 with TRBJ1-1; D is possibly TRBD1 (6 bases). The V end lost 3 bases, the J end lost 1 base, and 15 bases lay between the germline ends. This CDR3 is 16 amino acids long. Germline CDR1 is MNHNS and CDR2 is SASEGT.

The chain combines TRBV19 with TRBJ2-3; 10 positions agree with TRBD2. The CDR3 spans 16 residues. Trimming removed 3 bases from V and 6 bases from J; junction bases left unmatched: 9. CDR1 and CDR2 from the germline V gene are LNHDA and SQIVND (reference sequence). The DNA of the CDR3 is TGTGCCAGTAGTATTGTAAGCGGGGGGGCCTCGGATACGCAGTATTTT. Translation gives CASSIVSGGASDTQYF. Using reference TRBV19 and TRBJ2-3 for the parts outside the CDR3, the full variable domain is DGGITQSPKYLFRKEGQNVTLSCEQNLNHDAMYWYRQDPGQGLRLIYYSQIVNDFQKGDIAEGYSVSREKKESFPLTVTSAQKNPTAFYLCASSIVSGGASDTQYFGPGTRLTVL.

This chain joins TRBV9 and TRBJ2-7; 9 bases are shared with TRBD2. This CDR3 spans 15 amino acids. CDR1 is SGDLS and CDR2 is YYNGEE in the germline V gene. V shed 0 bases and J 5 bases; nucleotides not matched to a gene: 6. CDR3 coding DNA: TGTGCCAGCAGCGTAGCTGGGACTAGCACAGACGAGCAGTACTTC. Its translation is CASSVAGTSTDEQYF.

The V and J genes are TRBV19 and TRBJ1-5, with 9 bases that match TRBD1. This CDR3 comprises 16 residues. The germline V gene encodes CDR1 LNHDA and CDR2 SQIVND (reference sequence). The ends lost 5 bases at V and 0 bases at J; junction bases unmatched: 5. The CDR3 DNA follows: TGTGCCAGTAGTCTCACAGGGGGCTCTAGCAATCAGCCCCAGCATTTT. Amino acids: CASSLTGGSSNQPQHF.

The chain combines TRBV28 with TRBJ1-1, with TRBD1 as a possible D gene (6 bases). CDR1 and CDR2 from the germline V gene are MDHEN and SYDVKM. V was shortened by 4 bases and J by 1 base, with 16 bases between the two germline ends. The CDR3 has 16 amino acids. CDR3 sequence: CASSWGPRVRNTEAFF. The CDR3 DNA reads TGTGCCAGCAGTTGGGGGCCGCGGGTTCGGAACACTGAAGCTTTCTTT.

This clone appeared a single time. The CDR3 protein is CASSHLTSGYNEQFF. CDR3 in DNA: TGCGCCAGCAGCCACCTGACTAGCGGATACAATGAGCAGTTCTTC. The rearrangement uses TRBV4-1 and TRBJ2-1; 9 bases line up with TRBD2. In germline, CDR1 is MGHRA, CDR2 YSYEKL. The ends lost 3 bases at V and 4 bases at J; junction bases unmatched: 4. This CDR3 spans 15 amino acids.

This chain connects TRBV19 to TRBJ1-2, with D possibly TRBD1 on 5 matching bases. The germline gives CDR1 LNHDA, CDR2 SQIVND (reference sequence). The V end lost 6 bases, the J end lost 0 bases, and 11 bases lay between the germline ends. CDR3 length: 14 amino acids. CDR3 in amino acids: CASRGTGANYGYTF. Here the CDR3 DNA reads TGTGCCAGTAGAGGGACGGGGGCTAACTATGGCTACACCTTC.

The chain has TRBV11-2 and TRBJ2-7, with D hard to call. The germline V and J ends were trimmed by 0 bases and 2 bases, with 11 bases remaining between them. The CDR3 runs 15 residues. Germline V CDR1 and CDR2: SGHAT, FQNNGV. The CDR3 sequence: CASSLDQQSPYEQYF. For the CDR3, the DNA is TGTGCCAGCAGCTTAGATCAACAGTCCCCCTACGAGCAGTACTTC.